The clone carrying this TCR beta chain has more than one count but fewer than ten. Its antigen is unidentified. This CDR3 spans 12 amino acids. Germline V lookup: CDR1 SGHRS, CDR2 YFSETQ. Trimming removed 1 base at V and 8 bases at J, with 9 bases between. Profiled with immunoSEQ multiplex PCR; TCRdb holds only in-frame clones, not every one. The table includes about 88,000 clones, 85% to 90% detected once. This record belongs to a study of T cell responses to AZD1222 COVID-19 vaccine. The study's findings and limits: The donors showed a predominance of white British ancestry and of females, with possible underestimation of clonal diversity. Regions 160-218 and 743-854 held dominance among vaccine-associated CD4 TCRs, which spanned spike. After two AZD1222 doses, spike-specific TCR breadth and depth rose versus day 0.

Pooling of second doses given at about 4 or about 12 weeks was done. The sequence was collected from an adult who received the AZD1222 COVID-19 vaccine. This chain connects TRBV5-1 to TRBJ1-2; D may be TRBD1 (6 bases). This specimen was peripheral blood, taken 28 days after the second AZD1222 dose. CDR3 sequence reads: CASSLQGHGYTF. As DNA, the CDR3 is TGCGCCAGCAGCTTGCAGGGGCACGGCTACACCTTC.